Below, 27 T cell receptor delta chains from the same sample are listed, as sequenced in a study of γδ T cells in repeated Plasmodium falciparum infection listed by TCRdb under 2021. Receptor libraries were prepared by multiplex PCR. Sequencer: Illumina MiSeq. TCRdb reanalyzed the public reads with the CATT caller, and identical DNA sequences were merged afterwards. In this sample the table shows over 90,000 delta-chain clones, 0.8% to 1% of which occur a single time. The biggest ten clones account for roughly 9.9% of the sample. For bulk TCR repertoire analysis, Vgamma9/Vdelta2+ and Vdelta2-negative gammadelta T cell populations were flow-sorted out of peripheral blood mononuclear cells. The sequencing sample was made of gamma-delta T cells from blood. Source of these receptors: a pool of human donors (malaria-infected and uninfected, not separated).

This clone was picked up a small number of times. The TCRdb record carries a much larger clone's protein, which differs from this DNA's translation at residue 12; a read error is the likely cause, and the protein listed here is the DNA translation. CDR3 bases: TGTGCCTGTGACACCGTGGTGGCTGGGGCACTCGGTAAACTCATCTTT. This translates into CACDTVVAGALGKLIF. V usage is TRDV2 and J usage is TRDJ1; a possible D gene is TRDD3 (6 bases). The J gene, absent from TCRdb, was called here by matching the DNA to germline. The CDR3 covers 16 residues. Trimming removed 0 bases from V and 7 bases from J, with 20 bases in between. Germline V lookup: CDR1 GEAIGNYY, CDR2 EKD.

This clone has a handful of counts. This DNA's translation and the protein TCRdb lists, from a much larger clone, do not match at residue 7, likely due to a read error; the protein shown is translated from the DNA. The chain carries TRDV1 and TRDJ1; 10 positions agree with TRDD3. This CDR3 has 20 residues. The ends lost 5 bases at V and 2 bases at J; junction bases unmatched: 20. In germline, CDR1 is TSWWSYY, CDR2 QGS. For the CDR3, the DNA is TGTGCTCTTGGGTCCCGATCCTTCCTAGGGTTACTGGGGGATACCGATAAACTCATCTTT. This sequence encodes CALGSRSFLGLLGDTDKLIF.

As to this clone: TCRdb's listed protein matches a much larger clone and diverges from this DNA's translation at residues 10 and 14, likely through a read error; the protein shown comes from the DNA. The CDR3 reads CALGTLPGGRGWRGKLIF. CDR3 DNA: TGTGCTCTTGGGACACTTCCGGGAGGTAGGGGATGGAGGGGTAAACTCATCTTT. V is TRDV1 and J is TRDJ1, with D possibly TRDD3 on 6 matching bases. The J gene was not available in TCRdb and was assigned here by matching the DNA to germline segments. Trimming shortened V by 5 bases and J by 7 bases, and 29 bases separated the two germline ends. CDR1 and CDR2 (germline): TSWWSYY, QGS. The CDR3 is 18 amino acids.

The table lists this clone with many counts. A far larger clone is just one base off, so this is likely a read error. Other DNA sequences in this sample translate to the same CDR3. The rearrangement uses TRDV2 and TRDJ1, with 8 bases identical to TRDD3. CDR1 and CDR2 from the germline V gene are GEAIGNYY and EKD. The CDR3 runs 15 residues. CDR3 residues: CACDRVGDLSDKLIF. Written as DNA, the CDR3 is TGCGCCTGTGACAGGGTGGGGGATTTATCCGATAAACTCATCTTT.

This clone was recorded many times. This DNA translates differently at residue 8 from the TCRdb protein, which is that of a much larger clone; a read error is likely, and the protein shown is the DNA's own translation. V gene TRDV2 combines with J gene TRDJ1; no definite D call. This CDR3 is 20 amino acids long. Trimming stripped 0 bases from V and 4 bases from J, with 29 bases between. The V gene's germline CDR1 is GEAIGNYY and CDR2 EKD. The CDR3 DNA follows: TGTGCCTGTGACACCATCCTGGTCAGCCCCCAAAACTACTACGGCGATAAACTCATCTTT. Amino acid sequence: CACDTILVSPQNYYGDKLIF.

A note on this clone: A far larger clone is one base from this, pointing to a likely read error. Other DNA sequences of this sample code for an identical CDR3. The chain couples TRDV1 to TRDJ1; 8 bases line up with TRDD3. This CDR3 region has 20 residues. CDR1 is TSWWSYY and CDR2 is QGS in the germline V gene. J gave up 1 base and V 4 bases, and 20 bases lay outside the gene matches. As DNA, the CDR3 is TGTGCTCTTGGGGCCTCCCGTGGCGGTACTGGGGGGGCCCTCACCGATAAACTCATCTTT. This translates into CALGASRGGTGGALTDKLIF.

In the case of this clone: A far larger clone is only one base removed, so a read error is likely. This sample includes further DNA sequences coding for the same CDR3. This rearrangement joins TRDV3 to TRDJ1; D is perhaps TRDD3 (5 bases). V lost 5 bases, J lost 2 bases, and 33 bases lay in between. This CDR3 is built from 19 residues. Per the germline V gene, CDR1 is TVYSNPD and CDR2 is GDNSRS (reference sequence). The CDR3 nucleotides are TGTGCCATACGTGCTCATTCTGAATTGTGCGAAAGTGCAACCGATAAACTCATCTTT. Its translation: CAIRAHSELCESATDKLIF.

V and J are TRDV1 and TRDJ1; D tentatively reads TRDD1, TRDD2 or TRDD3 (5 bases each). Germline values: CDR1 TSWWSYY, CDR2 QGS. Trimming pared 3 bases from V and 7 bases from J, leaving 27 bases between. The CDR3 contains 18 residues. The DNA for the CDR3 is TGTGCTCTTGGGGAGACGAAATGGCCTACCCCTGGGCACGGTAAACTCATCTTT. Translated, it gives CALGETKWPTPGHGKLIF.

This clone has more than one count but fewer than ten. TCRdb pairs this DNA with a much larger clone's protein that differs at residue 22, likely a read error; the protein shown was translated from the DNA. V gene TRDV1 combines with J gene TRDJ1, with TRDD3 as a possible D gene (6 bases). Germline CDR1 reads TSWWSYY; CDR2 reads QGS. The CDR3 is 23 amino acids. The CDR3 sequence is CALGELGSPSKWLGTLTSDKLTF. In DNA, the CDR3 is TGTGCTCTTGGGGAACTAGGGAGTCCTTCGAAGTGGCTGGGGACGCTGACGTCCGATAAACTCACCTTT.

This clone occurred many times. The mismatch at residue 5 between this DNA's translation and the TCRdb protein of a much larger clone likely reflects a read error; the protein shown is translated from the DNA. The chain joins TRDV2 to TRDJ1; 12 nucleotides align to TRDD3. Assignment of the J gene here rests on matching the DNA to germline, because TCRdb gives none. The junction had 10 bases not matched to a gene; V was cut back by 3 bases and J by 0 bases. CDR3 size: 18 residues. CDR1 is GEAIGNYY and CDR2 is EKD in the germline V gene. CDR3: CACDPKLGDTGYTDKLIF. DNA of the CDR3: TGTGCCTGTGACCCCAAACTGGGGGATACCGGGTACACCGATAAACTCATCTTT.

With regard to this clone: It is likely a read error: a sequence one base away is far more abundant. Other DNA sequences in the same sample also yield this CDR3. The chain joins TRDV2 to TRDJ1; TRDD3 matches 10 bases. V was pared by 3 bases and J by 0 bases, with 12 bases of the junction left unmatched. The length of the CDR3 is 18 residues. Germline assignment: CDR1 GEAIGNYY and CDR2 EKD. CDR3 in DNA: TGTGCCTGTGACCCAGCATCACTGGGGGATCCGCACACCGATAAACTCATCTTT. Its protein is CACDPASLGDPHTDKLIF.

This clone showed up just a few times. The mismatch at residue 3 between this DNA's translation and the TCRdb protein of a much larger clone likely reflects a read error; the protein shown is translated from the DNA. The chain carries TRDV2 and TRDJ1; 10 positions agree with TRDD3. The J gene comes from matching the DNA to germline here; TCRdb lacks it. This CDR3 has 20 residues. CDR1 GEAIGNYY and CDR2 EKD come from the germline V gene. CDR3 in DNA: TGTGCCAGTGACACCAATTTTCCGGGGGATACGACTCCGTACACCGATAAACTCATCTTT. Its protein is CASDTNFPGDTTPYTDKLIF.

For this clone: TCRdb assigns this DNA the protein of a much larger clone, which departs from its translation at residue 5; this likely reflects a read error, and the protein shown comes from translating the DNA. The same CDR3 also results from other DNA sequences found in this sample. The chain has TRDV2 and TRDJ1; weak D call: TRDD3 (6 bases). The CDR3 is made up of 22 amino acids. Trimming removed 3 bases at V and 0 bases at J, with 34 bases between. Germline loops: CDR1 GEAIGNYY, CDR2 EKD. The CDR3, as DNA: TGTGCCTGTGACGCTTTAAGGGACGGGGGGACCAATACAGGGGACTACACCGATAAACTCATCTTT. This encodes CACDALRDGGTNTGDYTDKLIF.

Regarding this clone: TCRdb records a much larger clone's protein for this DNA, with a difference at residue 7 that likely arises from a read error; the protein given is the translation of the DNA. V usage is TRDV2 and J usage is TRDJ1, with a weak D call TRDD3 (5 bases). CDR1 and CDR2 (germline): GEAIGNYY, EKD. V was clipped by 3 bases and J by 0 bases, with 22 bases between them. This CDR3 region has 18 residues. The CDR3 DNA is TGTGCCTGTGACCCGATCGACGGGGGGCGTCCCTACACCGATAAACTCATCTTT. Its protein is CACDPIDGGRPYTDKLIF.

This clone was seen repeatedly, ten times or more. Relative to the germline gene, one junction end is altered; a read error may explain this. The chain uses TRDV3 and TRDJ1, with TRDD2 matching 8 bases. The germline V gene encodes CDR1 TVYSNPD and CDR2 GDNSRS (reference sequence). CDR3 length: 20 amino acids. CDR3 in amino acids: CAFTGLPIIASPRTTDKFIF. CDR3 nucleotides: TGTGCCTTTACTGGCCTTCCTATTATCGCTAGCCCAAGAACGACCGATAAATTCATCTTT.

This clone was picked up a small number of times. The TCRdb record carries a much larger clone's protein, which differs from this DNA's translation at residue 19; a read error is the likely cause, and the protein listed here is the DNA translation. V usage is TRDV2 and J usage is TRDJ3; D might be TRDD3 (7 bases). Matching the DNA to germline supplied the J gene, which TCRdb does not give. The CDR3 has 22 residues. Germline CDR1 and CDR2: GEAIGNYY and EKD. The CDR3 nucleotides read TGTGCCTGTGATCGGATTCCTAAACTGGGGATAGACGGGTCCTGGGACACCCGACGGATGTTTTTC. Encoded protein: CACDRIPKLGIDGSWDTRRMFF.

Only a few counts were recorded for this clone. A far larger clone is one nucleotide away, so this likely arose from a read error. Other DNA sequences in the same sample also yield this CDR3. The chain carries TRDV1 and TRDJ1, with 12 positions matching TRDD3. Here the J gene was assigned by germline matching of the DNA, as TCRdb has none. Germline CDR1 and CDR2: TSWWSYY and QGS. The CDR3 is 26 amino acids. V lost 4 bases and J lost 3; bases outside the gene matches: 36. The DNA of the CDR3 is TGTGCTCTTGGGGTTGTATTAATTCCTACCCCCCTCGCTGATCGCCTACTGGGGGATACACCCGATAAACTCATCTTT. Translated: CALGVVLIPTPLADRLLGDTPDKLIF.

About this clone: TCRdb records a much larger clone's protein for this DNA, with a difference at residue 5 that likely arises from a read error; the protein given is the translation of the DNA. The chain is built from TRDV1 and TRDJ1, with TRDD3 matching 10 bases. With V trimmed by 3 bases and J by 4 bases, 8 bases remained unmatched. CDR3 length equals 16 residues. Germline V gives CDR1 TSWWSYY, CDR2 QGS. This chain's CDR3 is CALGDRPRGIRDKLIF. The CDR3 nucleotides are TGTGCTCTTGGGGACCGCCCTCGGGGGATACGCGATAAACTCATCTTT.

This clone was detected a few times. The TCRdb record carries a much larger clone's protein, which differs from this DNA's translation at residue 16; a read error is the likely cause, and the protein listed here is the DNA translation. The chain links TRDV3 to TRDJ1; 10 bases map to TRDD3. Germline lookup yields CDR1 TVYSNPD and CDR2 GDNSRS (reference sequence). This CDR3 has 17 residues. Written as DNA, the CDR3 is TGTGCCTTCCCTCCCCCGACTGGGGGATCAGACACCGATAAACTCACCTTT. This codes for CAFPPPTGGSDTDKLTF.

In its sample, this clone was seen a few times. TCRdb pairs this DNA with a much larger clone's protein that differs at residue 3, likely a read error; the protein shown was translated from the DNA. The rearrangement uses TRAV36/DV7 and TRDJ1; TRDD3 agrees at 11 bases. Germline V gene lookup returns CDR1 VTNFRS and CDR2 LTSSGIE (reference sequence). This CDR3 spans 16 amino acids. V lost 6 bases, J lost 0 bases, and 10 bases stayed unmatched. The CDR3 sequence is CAGSNTGGYYTDKLIF. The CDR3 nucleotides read TGTGCTGGGTCCAATACTGGGGGATATTACACCGATAAACTCATCTTT.

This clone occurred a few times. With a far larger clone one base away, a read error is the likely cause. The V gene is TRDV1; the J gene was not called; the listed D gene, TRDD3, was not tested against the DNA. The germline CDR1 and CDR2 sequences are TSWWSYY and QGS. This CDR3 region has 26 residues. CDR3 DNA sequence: TGTGCTCTTGGGGAACGAGTTCGTGGATACTGGGGGATCCCAAACAGAGTATCCTGGGACACCCGACAGATGTTCTTC. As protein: CALGERVRGYWGIPNRVSWDTRQMFF.

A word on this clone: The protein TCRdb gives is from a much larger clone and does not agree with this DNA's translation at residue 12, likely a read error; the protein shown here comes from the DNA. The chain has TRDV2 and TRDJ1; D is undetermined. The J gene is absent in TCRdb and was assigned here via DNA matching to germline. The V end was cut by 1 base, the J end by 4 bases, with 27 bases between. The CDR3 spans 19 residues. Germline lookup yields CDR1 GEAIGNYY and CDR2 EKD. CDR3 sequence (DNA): TGTGCCTGTGACACTATAGACGCAGGGGCCCAACGAACTAGCGATAAACTCATCTTT. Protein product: CACDTIDAGAQRTSDKLIF.

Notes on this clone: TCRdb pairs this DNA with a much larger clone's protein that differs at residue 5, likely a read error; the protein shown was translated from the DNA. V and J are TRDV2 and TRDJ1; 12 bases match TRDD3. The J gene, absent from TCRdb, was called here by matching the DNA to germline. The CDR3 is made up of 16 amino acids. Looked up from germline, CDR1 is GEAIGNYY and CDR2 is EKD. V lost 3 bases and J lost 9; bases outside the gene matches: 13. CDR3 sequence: CACDGLGDTRMKELIF. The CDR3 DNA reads TGTGCCTGTGACGGACTGGGGGATACAAGAATGAAGGAACTCATCTTT.

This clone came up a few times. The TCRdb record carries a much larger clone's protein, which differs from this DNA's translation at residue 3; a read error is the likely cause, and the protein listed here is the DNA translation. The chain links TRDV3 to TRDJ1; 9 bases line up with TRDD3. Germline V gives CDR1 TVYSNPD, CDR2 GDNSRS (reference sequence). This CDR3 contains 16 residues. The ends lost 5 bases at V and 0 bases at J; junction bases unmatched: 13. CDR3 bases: TGTGCCACATTATCCACCGGGGATACGTACACCGATAAACTCATCTTT. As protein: CATLSTGDTYTDKLIF.

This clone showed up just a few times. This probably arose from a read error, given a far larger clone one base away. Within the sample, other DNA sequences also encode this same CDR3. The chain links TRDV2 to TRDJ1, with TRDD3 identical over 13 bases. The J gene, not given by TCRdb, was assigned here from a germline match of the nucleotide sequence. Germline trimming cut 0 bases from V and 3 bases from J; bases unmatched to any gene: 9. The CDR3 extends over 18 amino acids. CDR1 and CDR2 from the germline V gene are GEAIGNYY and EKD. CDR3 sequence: CACDTGKLLGDTPDKLIF. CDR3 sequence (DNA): TGTGCCTGTGACACCGGGAAATTACTGGGGGATACGCCCGATAAACTCATCTTT.

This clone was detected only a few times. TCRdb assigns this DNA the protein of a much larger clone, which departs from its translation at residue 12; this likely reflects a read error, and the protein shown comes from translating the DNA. The CDR3, as DNA: TGTGCCTGTGACACCGTAGCGGTACTGGGGTCCCGTTTGACAGCACAACTCTTCTTT. It specifies CACDTVAVLGSRLTAQLFF. This sequence joins TRDV2 and TRDJ2; 7 nucleotides align to TRDD3. The J gene, missing from TCRdb, was assigned here through DNA to germline matching. The CDR3 extends over 19 amino acids. The germline CDR1 and CDR2 sequences are GEAIGNYY and EKD. The V and J ends lost 0 bases and 1 base, in that order; junction bases with no gene match: 13.

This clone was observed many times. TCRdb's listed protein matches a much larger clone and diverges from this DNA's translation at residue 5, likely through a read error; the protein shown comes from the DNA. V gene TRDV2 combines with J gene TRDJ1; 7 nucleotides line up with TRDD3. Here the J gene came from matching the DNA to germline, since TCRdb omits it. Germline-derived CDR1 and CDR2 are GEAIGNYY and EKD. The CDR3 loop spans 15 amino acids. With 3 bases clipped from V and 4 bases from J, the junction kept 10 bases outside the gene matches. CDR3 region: CACDAVGDRSDKLIF. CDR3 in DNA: TGTGCCTGTGACGCCGTTGGGGATAGAAGCGATAAACTCATCTTT.